This T cell receptor (beta chain) was sequenced for a study of shared clonotypes between healthy human individuals (dated by TCRdb to about 2020). Describing the broader study: The cohort comprised a couple of women and a few men aged 18 to 49 years. For each donor, CD4 naive and CD4 memory were each given three plates, CD8 naive was given two plates, and CD8 memory was given one plate. The study deeply sequenced blood TCR repertoires of five healthy adults to estimate repertoire size and the extent of clonotype sharing between individuals. To increase sequencing depth and limit assay-specific biases, different laboratories used diverse techniques to prepare libraries and sequence TCR repertoires. Between about 0.8 and 9 billion PBMCs per donor were obtained by leukapheresis.

The donors were healthy, HIV-negative adults who had no recently reported acute infections or vaccinations. Only Caucasian adults living in Nashville, Tennessee, USA were represented among the donors. CD4+ T cells were enriched by magnetic negative selection; naive cells were then positively selected on CD45RA, and the negative fraction formed the memory subset. After blood collection by leukapheresis, PBMCs were isolated using Ficoll-Histopaque density gradient centrifugation and then cryopreserved in the vapor phase of liquid nitrogen. Analytical flow cytometry was used to check the purity and quantity of every magnetically sorted T cell population. From each sorted fraction, genomic DNA was isolated and quantified by UV absorbance on a Nanodrop 2000c. With regard to this clone: Its antigen is currently not known. No per-base quality is available; no much larger clone lies one base away.

Spanning cysteine to phenylalanine, the CDR3 consists of 15 amino acids. The CDR3 DNA has 45 bases and is translated from base 1. Reading the germline V gene gives CDR1 SGHRS and CDR2 YFSETQ. After removal of 4 bases from V and 2 bases from J, the junction retains 8 bases not matched to a gene. Results the study describes overall, beyond this receptor: Larger estimated clonotype richness was generally found for naive subsets than for memory subsets. Clonotypes shared by all four sorted-subset donors showed higher generation probabilities than non-shared clonotypes. Pairwise subsampling indicated that sequencing depth was expected to affect the degree of clonotype sharing among donors. Because the study included only a small number of donors, the genetic and exposure-history diversity represented was limited. Only blood was sampled, and tissue TCR repertoires likely differ from those in blood. Across several donors, roughly 5% of naive CD4, 3% to 3.5% of naive CD8, about 2.3% of memory CD4, and 0.4% of memory CD8 clonotypes were shared. Incomplete sequencing was indicated by rarefaction of sorted-subset datasets, despite the large sequencing depth.

Using the deep immunoSEQ assay, multiplex PCR amplified TCR CDR3 regions from genomic DNA. Extracted genomic DNA from each cell subset was spread evenly across all wells of several immunoSEQ 96-well plates, with each plate serving as a replicate. Each replicate PCR for sorted subsets received about 210 ng genomic DNA, equal to about 30,000 T cell genomes. Purified libraries were quantified with a Qubit 3.0 fluorometer, sized on a Bioanalyzer 2100, and re-quantified with the KAPA Library Quantification kit. A separate single-read 150-cycle Illumina NextSeq 550 flow cell was used to sequence each immunoSEQ 96-well plate. For the original study's pipeline: Because the immunoSEQ output included only junctional sequences and no quality scores, the filtering could not be the same as the filtering used for full-length reads. Sequences were annotated with PyIR, a Python wrapper for IgBLAST v1.9, using IMGT germline references to assign V/J genes and CDR3. Reads with weak V/J assignments (E-value above 1e-6), missing CDR3, stop codons, out-of-frame junctions, or ambiguous translated residues were removed. V3J clonotypes were defined as sequences sharing an identical inferred V gene, J gene, and CDR3 amino acid sequence. The percentage overlap between two repertoires was calculated by dividing the number of shared unique clonotypes by the size of the smaller repertoire. RTK rarefaction, the Chao1 estimator, and Recon v2.1 estimates of unobserved clonotypes were used to assess repertoire richness. For all TCRbeta clonotypes obtained by the gDNA method from a handful of donors, generation probabilities were computed with OLGA. Here the immuneACCESS table is served through TCRdb, limited to in-frame sequences with V and J called. Missing clones are a known gap in these copies; in checked studies unresolved V genes cover under half, and the rest lacks a known reason. V and J calls and clone size are given by that table; D and trimming were obtained from the DNA. In all, the sample holds millions of clones, and more than 90% of those were seen once. In total, the top ten clones hold around 0.15% of the sample.

The specimen sequenced was naive CD4+ T cells sorted from blood. In light of the paper, this sample's cell subset or site label describes: CD45RA+ positively selected. The source is a man aged 18 to 30 in good health. The sequence joins TRBV5-1 to TRBJ2-5; the junction holds 7 bases that match TRBD1. The CDR3 reads as follows: CASSQRQGVQETQYF. In nucleotides, the sequence is TGCGCCAGCAGCCAGCGACAGGGCGTGCAAGAGACCCAGTACTTC.